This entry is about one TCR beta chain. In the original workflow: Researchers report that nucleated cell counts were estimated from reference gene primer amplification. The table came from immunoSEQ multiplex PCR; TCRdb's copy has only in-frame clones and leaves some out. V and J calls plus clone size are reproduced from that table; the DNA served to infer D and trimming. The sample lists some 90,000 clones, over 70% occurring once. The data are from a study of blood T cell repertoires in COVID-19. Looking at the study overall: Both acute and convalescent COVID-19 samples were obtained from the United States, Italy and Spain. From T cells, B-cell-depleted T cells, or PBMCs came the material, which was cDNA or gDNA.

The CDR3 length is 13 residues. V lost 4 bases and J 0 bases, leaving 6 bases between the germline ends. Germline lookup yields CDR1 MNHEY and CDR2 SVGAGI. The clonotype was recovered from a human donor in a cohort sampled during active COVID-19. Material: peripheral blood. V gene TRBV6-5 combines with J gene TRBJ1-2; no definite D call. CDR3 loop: CASSSTTNYGYTF. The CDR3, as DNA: TGTGCCAGCAGTTCGACAACTAACTATGGCTACACCTTC.